Below, 7 T cell receptor beta chains from the same sample are listed, as sequenced in a study of T cell repertoires in cytomegalovirus infection. TCRdb passed the reads through MiXCR, listing each CDR3 protein once. Altogether around 270,000 distinct CDR3 sequences are present, roughly 10% being singletons, with the ten largest covering about 14%. The sample consisted of PBMCs. The receptors were gathered from a human donor in good health (CMV status not recorded). Some clones in this sample may be carry-over from other donors' samples.

This clonotype was detected many times. The J gene is TRBJ1-1, the V gene TRBV6-5; 8 bases are shared with TRBD1. Germline assignment: CDR1 MNHEY and CDR2 SVGAGI. Trimming took 6 bases from V and 2 from J; bases not matched to a gene: 5. There are 14 residues in the CDR3. The CDR3 protein is CASRRTGTNTEAFF. CDR3 sequence (DNA): TGTGCCAGCAGACGGACAGGGACTAACACTGAAGCTTTCTTT.

V usage is TRBV5-1 and J usage is TRBJ2-1; a possible D gene is TRBD1 (5 bases). The V gene lost 0 bases and the J gene lost 8 bases, with 18 bases spanning the gap. From germline, CDR1 is SGHRS and CDR2 YFSETQ. CDR3 length: 16 residues. The CDR3 loop is CASSLAARVGRDEQFF. The CDR3 DNA follows: TGCGCCAGCAGCTTGGCGGCCAGGGTAGGTAGGGATGAGCAGTTCTTC.

CDR3 DNA sequence: TGTGCCAGCAGCCTTTTAGGGGGCGGTTCACCCCTCCACTTT. Translated: CASSLLGGGSPLHF. The rearrangement uses TRBV11-2 and TRBJ1-6, with 7 bases aligning to TRBD1. Trimming removed 5 bases from V and 9 bases from J; junction bases left unmatched: 7. Germline lookup yields CDR1 SGHAT and CDR2 FQNNGV. This CDR3 has 14 residues.

The chain couples TRBV7-2 to TRBJ2-3; TRBD1 matches 9 bases. CDR1 and CDR2 (germline): SGHTA, FQGNSA. This CDR3 contains 16 residues. Trimming cost V 2 bases and J 5 bases; bases outside gene matches: 8. CDR3 loop: CASSLRGTGIGDTQYF. CDR3 nucleotides: TGTGCCAGCAGCTTAAGGGGGACAGGGATCGGAGATACGCAGTATTTT.

This clonotype was seen repeatedly, ten times or more. The V gene is TRBV7-2, the J gene TRBJ2-7; TRBD2 matches 10 bases. The trim removed 0 bases at V and 2 bases at J, leaving 4 bases unmatched. Germline values: CDR1 SGHTA, CDR2 FQGNSA. This CDR3 has 16 amino acids. The CDR3 loop reads CASSLAGTSVAYEQYF. In DNA, the CDR3 is TGTGCCAGCAGCTTAGCCGGGACTAGCGTAGCCTACGAGCAGTACTTC.

Comments on this clonotype: The junction departs from the called germline gene at one end, perhaps through a read error. CDR3 loop: CASRRDRVNTEASF. CDR3 nucleotide sequence: TGTGCCAGCAGGCGAGACAGGGTGAACACTGAAGCTTCCTTT. The rearrangement links TRBV6-5 to TRBJ1-1; 7 bases match TRBD1. This CDR3 region has 14 residues. Germline V gene sequence: CDR1 MNHEY, CDR2 SVGAGI.

This chain joins TRBV6-1 and TRBJ1-2, with D maybe TRBD1 (5 bases). This CDR3 contains 14 residues. The V gene lost 6 bases and the J gene lost 4 bases, with 15 bases spanning the gap. Germline loops: CDR1 MNHNS, CDR2 SASEGT. The CDR3 protein is CASSLLGVSYGYTF. The CDR3 DNA sequence: TGTGCCAGCAGCTTGCTGGGGGTCAGCTATGGCTACACCTTC.